This T cell receptor (beta chain) stems from a study of beta chain features in type 1 diabetes. Study-wide results and limits: Type 1 diabetes patients showed a moderate but significant shortening of TCRB CDR3s in all four CD4+ subsets.

Germline-derived CDR1 and CDR2 are MNHEY and SVGAGI. The J segment lost 6 bases and the V segment lost 2 bases, leaving 6 bases of the junction unmatched. The CDR3 is 15 amino acids. Expressed TCRB transcripts got sequenced, as all isolated RNA was reverse transcribed. Clones were read by immunoSEQ multiplex PCR, and TCRdb kept only the in-frame ones, dropping some. The table records about 140,000 clones, 6.9% of them present only once. Every participating donor gave one draw, a heparinised blood sample averaging roughly 100 mL. Researchers reported sorting CD4+ naive, central memory, regulatory and stem cell-like memory cells via CD45RO/CCR7/CD25/CD127/CD95/CD27. Purity exceeding 95% was reached by all sorted populations. Only a few counts were recorded for this clone. Its antigen is as yet unknown.

The V and J genes are TRBV6-5 and TRBJ2-3; the match to TRBD2 covers 9 bases. The sequencing sample was made of central memory CD4+ T cells from blood. This TCR derives from a woman in her twenties or thirties in good health. The CDR3, as DNA: TGTGCCAGCAGTTACGACAGCGGGAGGAGGGATACGCAGTATTTT. Translation: CASSYDSGRRDTQYF.